Shown below are 27 T cell receptor beta chains from a single sample sequenced in a study of T-cell reconstitution after alpha-beta-depleted transplantation in children. Library preparation (for TCRbeta) was performed with unique molecular identifiers. TCRdb used MiXCR to reprocess the PCR reads, holding one entry per CDR3 protein. The sample has approximately 300,000 distinct CDR3 sequences, roughly 8.2% seen once. No antigen is known for these receptors. Study observations and caveats: T-cell numbers and diversity, one year after transplant, stemmed largely from T cells that were newly produced.

The sequenced sample was peripheral blood, obtained 360 days after TCRalphabeta/CD19-depleted stem cell transplant. These receptors all come from a female patient between 2 and 10 years old who had a stem cell transplant for Fanconi anemia, so the T cells may come from the graft donor.

This clonotype was recorded at least ten times. V is TRBV29-1 and J is TRBJ2-1, with 8 bases that match TRBD2. The CDR3 is made up of 14 amino acids. The J segment lost 4 bases and the V segment lost 7 bases, leaving 9 bases of the junction unmatched. Germline V gene sequence: CDR1 SQVTM, CDR2 ANQGSEA. CDR3 amino acids: CSAPRGGHYNEQFF. The CDR3 DNA follows: TGCAGCGCGCCTCGCGGGGGGCATTACAATGAGCAGTTCTTC.

The chain has TRBV2 and TRBJ2-3; D call uncertain. Trimming took off 5 bases at V and 6 bases at J, with 9 bases between the two ends. Germline V lookup: CDR1 SNHLY, CDR2 FYNNEI. The CDR3 totals 12 residues. CDR3 amino acids: CASSPDHDTQYF. CDR3 DNA: TGTGCCAGCAGTCCGGATCACGATACGCAGTATTTT.

This clonotype was picked up many times. The V gene is TRBV11-2, the J gene TRBJ2-7, with 8 bases matching TRBD1. CDR1 and CDR2 from the germline V gene are SGHAT and FQNNGV. Losses at the gene ends were 5 bases for V and 5 bases for J; bases not matched to a gene: 8. This CDR3 has 14 residues. The DNA for the CDR3 is TGTGCCAGCAGCCCCTTGGACAGGGAAGACGAGCAGTACTTC. As protein: CASSPLDREDEQYF.

The rearrangement links TRBV4-1 to TRBJ2-6, with D perhaps matching TRBD1 (6 bases). The CDR3 is 17 residues long. V was clipped by 0 bases and J by 1 base, with 10 bases between them. CDR1 MGHRA and CDR2 YSYEKL come from the germline V gene. Written as DNA, the CDR3 is TGCGCCAGCAGCCAAGATCTAGGGGGTTCTGGGGCCAACGTCCTGACTTTC. Amino acids: CASSQDLGGSGANVLTF.

This clonotype showed up just a few times. This rearrangement joins TRBV9 to TRBJ2-6, with D possibly TRBD2 on 6 matching bases. The CDR3 is 17 residues long. Germline-derived CDR1 and CDR2 are SGDLS and YYNGEE. Between the trimmed V and J ends, which lost 3 bases and 2 bases, there was a span of 15 bases. CDR3: CASSGVGRGAGANVLTF. The CDR3 DNA follows: TGTGCCAGCAGCGGTGTCGGGAGAGGAGCTGGGGCCAACGTCCTGACTTTC.

This clonotype was seen many times. The V call is TRBV29-1, the J call TRBJ2-7; the match to TRBD1 covers 10 bases. CDR3 size: 13 residues. Trimming cost V 4 bases and J 0 bases; bases outside gene matches: 0. Looked up from germline, CDR1 is SQVTM and CDR2 is ANQGSEA. The CDR3 loop reads CSVGTGGSYEQYF. The CDR3 region has the DNA TGCAGCGTTGGGACAGGGGGCTCCTACGAGCAGTACTTC.

The rearrangement joins TRBV5-5 to TRBJ1-1; D gene unclear. Germline CDR1 SGHKS, CDR2 YYEKEE (reference sequence). V was cut by 0 bases and J by 4 bases, with 13 bases left in between. The CDR3 is made up of 15 amino acids. CDR3 sequence reads: CASSLGGKKGTEAFF. The CDR3 DNA is TGTGCCAGCAGCTTGGGAGGTAAGAAGGGCACTGAAGCTTTCTTT.

At least ten counts were recorded for this clonotype. This chain joins TRBV5-1 and TRBJ2-3, with 11 nucleotides matching TRBD2. This CDR3 has 15 amino acids. With 4 bases clipped from V and 5 bases from J, the junction kept 6 bases outside the gene matches. Germline loops: CDR1 SGHRS, CDR2 YFSETQ. The CDR3 loop reads CASSELAGVRDTQYF. The CDR3 DNA reads as TGCGCCAGCAGCGAACTAGCGGGAGTGAGAGATACGCAGTATTTT.

In this sample, this clonotype turned up a few times. This chain uses TRBV6-5 with TRBJ1-3; D unresolved. With 8 bases removed from V and 9 bases from J, the gap between germline ends came to 14 bases. The germline gives CDR1 MNHEY, CDR2 SVGAGI. CDR3 length equals 12 residues. The CDR3 sequence: CASGLAESTIYF. The CDR3 DNA is TGTGCCAGCGGTTTGGCAGAGAGCACCATATATTTT.

The rearrangement uses TRBV20-1 and TRBJ1-6; 10 positions agree with TRBD1. The CDR3 is 15 residues long. Trimming removed 5 bases from V and 8 bases from J; junction bases left unmatched: 9. Germline values: CDR1 DFQATT, CDR2 SNEGSKA (reference sequence). The chain's CDR3 is CSAPPRDRGDSPLHF. The CDR3, as DNA: TGCAGTGCTCCACCGCGGGACAGGGGAGATTCACCCCTCCACTTT.

The genes are TRBV28 and TRBJ2-1; D not resolved. There are 13 residues in the CDR3. V gave up 3 bases and J gave up 6 bases, with 9 bases separating them. CDR1 is MDHEN and CDR2 is SYDVKM in the germline V gene. The CDR3 here is CASSLGRTNEQFF. The CDR3 nucleotides read TGTGCCAGCAGTTTGGGCAGAACCAATGAGCAGTTCTTC.

This clonotype has ten or more counts. V gene TRBV20-1 combines with J gene TRBJ2-7; 16 bases align to TRBD2. CDR1 is DFQATT, CDR2 SNEGSKA, per germline (reference sequence). The CDR3 runs 15 residues. V was clipped by 5 bases and J by 4 bases; unmatched bases: 5. DNA for the CDR3: TGCAGTGCTTCCGGGACTAGCGGGGGGGCGTACGAGCAGTACTTC. This translates into CSASGTSGGAYEQYF.

This clonotype was observed at least ten times. The chain uses TRBV29-1 and TRBJ2-5; 8 bases agree with TRBD2. CDR1 and CDR2 (germline): SQVTM, ANQGSEA. The CDR3 contains 15 residues. J was trimmed by 0 bases and V by 6 bases; bases with no gene match: 9. Written as DNA, the CDR3 is TGCAGCGTCCGCGGGGGGTCGACTCACCAAGAGACCCAGTACTTC. Translation gives CSVRGGSTHQETQYF. Variable domain in full (rest from reference TRBV29-1 and TRBJ2-5): SAVISQKPSRDICQRGTSLTIQCQVDSQVTMMFWYRQQPGQSLTLIATANQGSEATYESGFVIDKFPISRPNLTFSTLTVSNMSPEDSSIYLCSVRGGSTHQETQYFGPGTRLLVL.

Ten or more counts support this clonotype. CDR3 amino acids: CSAKGAGVYEQYF. The CDR3 coding sequence is TGCAGTGCTAAGGGGGCAGGGGTGTACGAGCAGTACTTC. V is TRBV20-1 and J is TRBJ2-7, with TRBD1 identical over 7 bases. Trimming cost V 4 bases and J 4 bases; bases outside gene matches: 7. The CDR3 length is 13 residues. CDR1 and CDR2 from the germline V gene are DFQATT and SNEGSKA (reference sequence).

This clonotype showed up many times. The gene calls are TRBV5-1 and TRBJ2-3; D ambiguous. The CDR3 loop spans 15 amino acids. With 3 bases removed from V and 4 bases from J, the gap between germline ends came to 15 bases. The V gene's germline CDR1 is SGHRS and CDR2 YFSETQ. The CDR3 DNA reads as TGCGCCAGCAGCTCGACACGTGGTTTCGCAGATACGCAGTATTTT. Translating it yields CASSSTRGFADTQYF.

Many counts were recorded for this clonotype. The rearrangement joins TRBV5-1 to TRBJ2-5; TRBD1 might be the D (5 bases). With 3 bases removed from V and 5 bases from J, the gap between germline ends came to 17 bases. The CDR3 covers 15 residues. The germline CDR1 and CDR2 sequences are SGHRS and YFSETQ. CDR3 DNA sequence: TGCGCCAGCAGCTATACACAGACAGCACCGGAGACCCAGTACTTC. This translates into CASSYTQTAPETQYF.

There are a few counts of this clonotype. The V and J genes are TRBV7-9 and TRBJ1-6; D ambiguous. Germline CDR1 and CDR2: SEHNR and FQNEAQ (reference sequence). Trimming took off 4 bases at V and 8 bases at J, with 6 bases between the two ends. This CDR3 is 12 amino acids long. This chain's CDR3 is CASSSEDSPLHF. DNA of the CDR3: TGTGCCAGCAGCTCCGAGGATTCACCCCTCCACTTT. The full variable domain, completed using reference TRBV7-9 and TRBJ1-6, is DTGVSQNPRHKITKRGQNVTFRCDPISEHNRLYWYRQTLGQGPEFLTYFQNEAQLEKSRLLSDRFSAERPKGSFSTLEIQRTEQGDSAMYLCASSSEDSPLHFGNGTRLTVT.

This clonotype was seen repeatedly, ten times or more. The rearrangement joins TRBV6-2 or TRBV6-3 to TRBJ2-1, with D maybe TRBD1 (6 bases). The CDR3 runs to 14 residues. CDR1 and CDR2 from the germline V gene are MNHEY and SVGEGT. V was cut by 6 bases and J by 6 bases, with 15 bases left in between. CDR3 region: CASRARGPINEQFF. Here the CDR3 DNA reads TGTGCCAGCAGAGCCAGGGGCCCGATCAATGAGCAGTTCTTC.

The chain recombines TRBV5-1 with TRBJ2-7, with 9 bases fitting TRBD1. The CDR3 runs to 17 residues. Germline V gene data show CDR1 as SGHRS and CDR2 as YFSETQ. V was pared by 1 base and J by 3 bases, with 11 bases of the junction left unmatched. This CDR3 reads CASSLYGLGQGIYEQYF. The CDR3, as DNA: TGCGCCAGCAGCTTGTACGGGCTGGGACAGGGAATCTACGAGCAGTACTTC.

Many counts were recorded for this clonotype. This chain joins TRBV11-2 and TRBJ2-7; D is undetermined. V dropped 2 bases and J dropped 4 bases, with 9 bases sitting between them. The germline V gene encodes CDR1 SGHAT and CDR2 FQNNGV. The CDR3 has 13 amino acids. The CDR3 DNA sequence: TGTGCCAGCAGCTTAAGTCTGGGTTACGAGCAGTACTTC. Translating gives CASSLSLGYEQYF.

This clonotype has a handful of counts. J is TRBJ1-1 and V is TRBV4-2, with D possibly TRBD1 on 6 matching bases. CDR3 length equals 14 residues. CDR1 LGHNA and CDR2 YNFKEQ come from the germline V gene. Trimming pared 0 bases from V and 10 bases from J, leaving 15 bases between. This CDR3 reads CASSQDRHRDTAFF. The DNA for the CDR3 is TGTGCCAGCAGCCAAGATCGACACAGGGACACAGCTTTCTTT.

The chain recombines TRBV12-3 or TRBV12-4 with TRBJ2-4; TRBD1 aligns across 8 bases. The CDR3 is 14 amino acids. The trim removed 3 bases at V and 5 bases at J, leaving 3 bases unmatched. DNA for the CDR3: TGTGCCAGCAGTTTCGGACAGGGCCAAAACATTCAGTACTTC. It encodes CASSFGQGQNIQYF.

This clonotype was seen more than once but under ten times. This chain links TRBV5-1 with TRBJ2-7; 7 bases fit TRBD1. This CDR3 has 14 amino acids. Germline V gene lookup returns CDR1 SGHRS and CDR2 YFSETQ. Trimming removed 2 bases from V and 2 bases from J; junction bases left unmatched: 4. CDR3 loop: CASSFYRGPYEQYF. The CDR3 nucleotides are TGCGCCAGCAGCTTCTACAGGGGCCCCTACGAGCAGTACTTC.

This clonotype occurred many times. This chain links TRBV7-6 with TRBJ2-1; 10 bases are shared with TRBD2. From germline, CDR1 is SGHVS and CDR2 FNYEAQ. J was trimmed by 9 bases and V by 6 bases; bases with no gene match: 11. CDR3 length: 15 amino acids. CDR3 DNA: TGTGCCAGCAGTTATCCCGGGACTAGCGCTAGTGAGCAGTTCTTC. Translated, it gives CASSYPGTSASEQFF.

This clonotype was recorded at least ten times. This chain links TRBV5-1 with TRBJ1-5; TRBD1 is a possible D gene (5 bases). CDR3 length equals 14 residues. V lost 2 bases and J lost 2, with 8 bases in between. Germline values: CDR1 SGHRS, CDR2 YFSETQ. The CDR3 here is CASSFLGGNQPQHF. The CDR3 nucleotides are TGCGCCAGCAGCTTCTTAGGGGGCAATCAGCCCCAGCATTTT.

Ten or more counts support this clonotype. The chain couples TRBV24-1 to TRBJ2-1, with 10 nucleotides matching TRBD2. CDR1 and CDR2 (germline): KGHDR, SFDVKD. With V trimmed by 4 bases and J by 5 bases, 4 bases remained unmatched. This CDR3 has 15 residues. CDR3 sequence: CATSEGTSVHNEQFF. CDR3 nucleotide sequence: TGTGCCACCAGTGAGGGGACTAGCGTTCACAATGAGCAGTTCTTC.

This clonotype was recorded many times. The chain combines TRBV5-1 with TRBJ2-3; TRBD1 aligns across 7 bases. Germline loops: CDR1 SGHRS, CDR2 YFSETQ. The CDR3 length is 15 residues. Trimming took 2 bases from V and 2 from J; bases not matched to a gene: 5. The CDR3 spells CASSFGTANTDTQYF. CDR3 DNA sequence: TGCGCCAGCAGCTTCGGGACAGCCAACACAGATACGCAGTATTTT.